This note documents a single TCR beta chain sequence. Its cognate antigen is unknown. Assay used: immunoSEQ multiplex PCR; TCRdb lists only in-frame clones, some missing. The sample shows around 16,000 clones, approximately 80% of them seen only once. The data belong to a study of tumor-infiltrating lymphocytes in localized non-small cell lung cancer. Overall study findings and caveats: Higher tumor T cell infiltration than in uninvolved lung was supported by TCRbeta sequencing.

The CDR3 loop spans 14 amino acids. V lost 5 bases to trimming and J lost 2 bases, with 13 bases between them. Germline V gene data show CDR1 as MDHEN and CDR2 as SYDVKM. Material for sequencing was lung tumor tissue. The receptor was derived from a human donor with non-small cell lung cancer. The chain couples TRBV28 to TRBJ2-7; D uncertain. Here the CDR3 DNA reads TGTGCCAGCAGTCCCACCTCGATTACCTACGAGCAGTACTTC. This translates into CASSPTSITYEQYF. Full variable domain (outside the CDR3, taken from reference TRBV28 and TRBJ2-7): DVKVTQSSRYLVKRTGEKVFLECVQDMDHENMFWYRQDPGLGLRLIYFSYDVKMKEKGDIPEGYSVSREKKERFSLILESASTNQTSMYLCASSPTSITYEQYFGPGTRLTVT.